This TCR beta chain came from a study of B cell selection in AIRE deficiency. Study-level results: Shared Treg sequences were biased toward short CDR3s with few non-templated nucleotide insertions.

The sorted conventional CD4 T cells were gated as CD4+CD127+. Concerning this clone: What it binds is unknown.

The V and J ends lost 5 bases and 8 bases respectively, with 10 bases between them. Germline assignment: CDR1 SGHAT and CDR2 FQNNGV. The length of the CDR3 is 13 residues. Sequencing used immunoSEQ multiplex PCR; TCRdb keeps in-frame clones, though not all of them. The repertoire holds 20,000 to 25,000 clones, with more than 95% as singletons. The TCR sequence derives from a human donor with AIRE deficiency. The sequencing input was conventional CD4+ T cells sorted from PBMCs. This rearrangement joins TRBV11-2 to TRBJ1-6; D gene unclear. The CDR3 coding sequence is TGTGCCAGCAGCCCGCGGACGGATTCACCCCTCCACTTT. It specifies CASSPRTDSPLHF.